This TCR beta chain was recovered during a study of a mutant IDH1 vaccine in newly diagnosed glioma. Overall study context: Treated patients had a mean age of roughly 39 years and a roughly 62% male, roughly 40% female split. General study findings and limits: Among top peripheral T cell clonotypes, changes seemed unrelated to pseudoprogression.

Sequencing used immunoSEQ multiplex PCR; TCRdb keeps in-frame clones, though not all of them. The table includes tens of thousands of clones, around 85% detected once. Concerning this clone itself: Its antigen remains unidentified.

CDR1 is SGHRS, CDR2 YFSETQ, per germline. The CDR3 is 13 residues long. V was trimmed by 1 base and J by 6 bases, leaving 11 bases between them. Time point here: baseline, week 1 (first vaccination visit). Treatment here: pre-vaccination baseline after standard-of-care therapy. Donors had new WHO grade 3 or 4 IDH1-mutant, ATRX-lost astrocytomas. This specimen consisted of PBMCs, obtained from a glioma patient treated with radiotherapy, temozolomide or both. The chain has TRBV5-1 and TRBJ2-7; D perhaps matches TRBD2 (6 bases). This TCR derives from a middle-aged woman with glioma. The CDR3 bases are TGCGCCAGCAGCTTGTCGGGAGACTCCGAGCAGTACTTC. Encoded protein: CASSLSGDSEQYF.